This paragraph reports one TCR beta chain. Cells sorted as Tregs were CD4+, CD25+ and CD127-/low. One entry per CDR3 protein results from TCRdb running MiXCR on the 5' RACE reads. The sample consists of approximately 50,000 distinct CDR3 sequences, about a fifth of them appearing once. In germline, CDR1 is SGHRS, CDR2 YFSETQ. This CDR3 has 15 residues. The junction had 4 bases not matched to a gene; V was cut back by 2 bases and J by 5 bases. The chain has TRBV5-1 and TRBJ1-1, with 12 bases identical to TRBD1. The sequence came from a female donor with breast cancer. Sequencing used tumor-infiltrating Tregs sorted from the breast tumor. The CDR3: CASSFRDRGLTEAFF. CDR3 nucleotide sequence: TGCGCCAGCAGCTTCCGGGACAGGGGGCTGACTGAAGCTTTCTTT.